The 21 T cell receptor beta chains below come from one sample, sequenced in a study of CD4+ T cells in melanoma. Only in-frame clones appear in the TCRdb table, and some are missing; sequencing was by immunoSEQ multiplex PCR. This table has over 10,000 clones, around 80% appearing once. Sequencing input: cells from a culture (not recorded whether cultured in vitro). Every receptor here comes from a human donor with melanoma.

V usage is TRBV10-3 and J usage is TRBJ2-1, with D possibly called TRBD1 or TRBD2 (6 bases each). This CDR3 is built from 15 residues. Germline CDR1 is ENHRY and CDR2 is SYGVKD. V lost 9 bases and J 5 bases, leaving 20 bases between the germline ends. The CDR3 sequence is CAISIRGLRNNEQFF. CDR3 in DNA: TGTGCCATAAGTATTCGGGGGCTTCGCAACAATGAGCAGTTCTTC.

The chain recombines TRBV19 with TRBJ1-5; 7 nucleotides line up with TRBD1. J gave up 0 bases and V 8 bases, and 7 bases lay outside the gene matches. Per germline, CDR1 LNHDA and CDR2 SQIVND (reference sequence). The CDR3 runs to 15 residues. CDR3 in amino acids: CASQYGTVSNQPQHF. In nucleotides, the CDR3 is TGTGCCAGTCAATATGGGACAGTTAGCAATCAGCCCCAGCATTTT.

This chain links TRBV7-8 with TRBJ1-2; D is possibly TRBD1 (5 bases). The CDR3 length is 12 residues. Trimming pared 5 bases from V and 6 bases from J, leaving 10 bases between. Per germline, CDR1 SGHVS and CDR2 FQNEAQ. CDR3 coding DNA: TGTGCCAGCAGCGACAGATTTCATGGCTACACCTTC. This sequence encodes CASSDRFHGYTF.

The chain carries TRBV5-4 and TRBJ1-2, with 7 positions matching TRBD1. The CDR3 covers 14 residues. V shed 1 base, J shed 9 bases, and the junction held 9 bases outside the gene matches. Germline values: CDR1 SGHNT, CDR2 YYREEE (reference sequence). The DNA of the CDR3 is TGTGCCAGCAGCTTGAGGGAGGGGGCGGATCGCTACACCTTC. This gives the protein CASSLREGADRYTF. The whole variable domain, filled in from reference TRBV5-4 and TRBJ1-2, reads ETGVTQSPTHLIKTRGQQVTLRCSSQSGHNTVSWYQQALGQGPQFIFQYYREEENGRGNFPPRFSGLQFPNYSSELNVNALELDDSALYLCASSLREGADRYTFGSGTRLTVV.

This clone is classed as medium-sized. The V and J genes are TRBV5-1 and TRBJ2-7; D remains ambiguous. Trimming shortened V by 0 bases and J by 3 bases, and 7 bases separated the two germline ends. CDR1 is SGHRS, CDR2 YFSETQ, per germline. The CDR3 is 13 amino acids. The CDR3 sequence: CASSLGQIYEQYF. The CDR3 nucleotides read TGCGCCAGCAGCTTGGGTCAGATCTACGAGCAGTACTTC.

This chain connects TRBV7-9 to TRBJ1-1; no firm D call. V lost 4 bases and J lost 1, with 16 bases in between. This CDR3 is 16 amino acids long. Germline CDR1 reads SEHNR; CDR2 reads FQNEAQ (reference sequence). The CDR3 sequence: CASSSLTRVANTEAFF. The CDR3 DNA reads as TGTGCCAGCAGCTCCCTTACGAGGGTGGCGAACACTGAAGCTTTCTTT.

CDR3 nucleotide sequence: TGTGCCAGCAGCGTCCCTCCGGGGACACGAAGCTACGAGCAGTACTTC. Its protein product is CASSVPPGTRSYEQYF. The chain has TRBV5-4 and TRBJ2-7; a weak D match, TRBD1 (6 bases). This CDR3 has 16 residues. From germline, CDR1 is SGHNT and CDR2 YYREEE (reference sequence). V lost 4 bases and J 3 bases, leaving 20 bases between the germline ends.

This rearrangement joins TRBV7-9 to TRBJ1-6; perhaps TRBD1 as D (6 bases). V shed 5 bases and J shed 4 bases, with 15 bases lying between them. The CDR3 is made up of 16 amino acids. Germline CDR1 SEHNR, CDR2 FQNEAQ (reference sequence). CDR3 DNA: TGTGCCAGCAGCATATTCAGGGGTACATATAATTCACCCCTCCACTTT. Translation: CASSIFRGTYNSPLHF.

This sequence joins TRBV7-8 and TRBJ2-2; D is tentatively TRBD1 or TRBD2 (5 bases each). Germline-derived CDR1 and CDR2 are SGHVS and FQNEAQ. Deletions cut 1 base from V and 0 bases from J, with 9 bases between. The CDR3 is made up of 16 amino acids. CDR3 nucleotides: TGTGCCAGCAGCTTAGACGGGGCTGCGAACACCGGGGAGCTGTTTTTT. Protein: CASSLDGAANTGELFF.

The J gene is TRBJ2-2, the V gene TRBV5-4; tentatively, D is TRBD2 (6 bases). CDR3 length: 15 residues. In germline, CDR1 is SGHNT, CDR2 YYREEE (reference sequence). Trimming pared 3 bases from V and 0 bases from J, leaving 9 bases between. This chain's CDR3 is CASSSTRANTGELFF. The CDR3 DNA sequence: TGTGCCAGCAGCTCGACTAGAGCGAACACCGGGGAGCTGTTTTTT.

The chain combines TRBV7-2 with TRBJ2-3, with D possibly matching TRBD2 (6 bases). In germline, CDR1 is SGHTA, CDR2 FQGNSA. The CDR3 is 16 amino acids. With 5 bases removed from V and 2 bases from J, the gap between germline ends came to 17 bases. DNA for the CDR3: TGTGCCAGCAGCCCCCTTGGGGACTCGAACACAGATACGCAGTATTTT. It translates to CASSPLGDSNTDTQYF.

CDR3 sequence: CASSLGTQGINEQFF. In nucleotides, the CDR3 is TGCGCCAGCAGCCTCGGGACGCAGGGAATCAATGAGCAGTTCTTC. This rearrangement joins TRBV4-1 to TRBJ2-1; D is perhaps TRBD1 or TRBD2 (5 bases each). V dropped 4 bases and J dropped 6 bases, with 16 bases sitting between them. The CDR3 runs to 15 residues. Looked up from germline, CDR1 is MGHRA and CDR2 is YSYEKL.

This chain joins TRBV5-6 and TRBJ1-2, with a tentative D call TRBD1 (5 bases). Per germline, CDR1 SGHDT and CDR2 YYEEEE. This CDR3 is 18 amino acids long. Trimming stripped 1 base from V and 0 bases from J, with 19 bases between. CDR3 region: CASSLIGMGRRANYGYTF. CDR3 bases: TGTGCCAGCAGCTTGATCGGCATGGGACGGAGAGCTAACTATGGCTACACCTTC.

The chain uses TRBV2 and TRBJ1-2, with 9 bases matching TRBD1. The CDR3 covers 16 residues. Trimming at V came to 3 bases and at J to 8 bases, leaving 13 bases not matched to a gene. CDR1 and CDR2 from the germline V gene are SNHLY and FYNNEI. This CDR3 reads CASSDRDRVKWKGYTF. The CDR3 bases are TGTGCCAGCAGTGACCGGGACAGGGTCAAATGGAAAGGCTACACCTTC.

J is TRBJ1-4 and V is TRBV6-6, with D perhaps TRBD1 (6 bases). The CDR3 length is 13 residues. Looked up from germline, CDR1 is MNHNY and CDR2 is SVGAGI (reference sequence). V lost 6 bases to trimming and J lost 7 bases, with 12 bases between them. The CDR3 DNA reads TGTGCCAGCAGACCTCGGACAGCTGAAAAACTGTTTTTT. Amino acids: CASRPRTAEKLFF.

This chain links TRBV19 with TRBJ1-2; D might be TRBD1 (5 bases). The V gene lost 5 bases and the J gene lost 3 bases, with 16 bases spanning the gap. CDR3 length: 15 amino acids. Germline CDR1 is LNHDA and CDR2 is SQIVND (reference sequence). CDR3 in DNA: TGTGCCAGTAGTTACGACAGTCCGTACGACTATGGCTACACCTTC. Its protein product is CASSYDSPYDYGYTF.

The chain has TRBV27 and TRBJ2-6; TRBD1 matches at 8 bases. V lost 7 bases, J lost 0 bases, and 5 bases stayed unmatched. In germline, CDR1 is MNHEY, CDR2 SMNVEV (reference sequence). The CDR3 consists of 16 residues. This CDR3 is CASTSGGASGANVLTF. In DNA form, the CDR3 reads TGTGCCAGCACTTCAGGGGGCGCCTCTGGGGCCAACGTCCTGACTTTC.

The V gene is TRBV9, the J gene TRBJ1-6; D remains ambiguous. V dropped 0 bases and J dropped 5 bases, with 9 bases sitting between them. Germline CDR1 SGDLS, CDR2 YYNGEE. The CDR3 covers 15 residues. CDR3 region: CASSVAGRNNSPLHF. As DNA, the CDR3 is TGTGCCAGCAGCGTAGCCGGACGGAATAATTCACCCCTCCACTTT. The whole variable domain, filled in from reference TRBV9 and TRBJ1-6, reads DSGVTQTPKHLITATGQRVTLRCSPRSGDLSVYWYQQSLDQGLQFLIQYYNGEERAKGNILERFSAQQFPDLHSELNLSSLELGDSALYFCASSVAGRNNSPLHFGNGTRLTVT.

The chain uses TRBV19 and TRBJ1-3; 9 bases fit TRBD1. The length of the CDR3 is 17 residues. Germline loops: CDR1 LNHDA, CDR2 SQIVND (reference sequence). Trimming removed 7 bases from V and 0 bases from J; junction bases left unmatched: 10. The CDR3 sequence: CASTSLTGGRSGNTIYF. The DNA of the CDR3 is TGTGCCAGTACCTCCCTCACAGGGGGCCGCTCTGGAAACACCATATATTTT.

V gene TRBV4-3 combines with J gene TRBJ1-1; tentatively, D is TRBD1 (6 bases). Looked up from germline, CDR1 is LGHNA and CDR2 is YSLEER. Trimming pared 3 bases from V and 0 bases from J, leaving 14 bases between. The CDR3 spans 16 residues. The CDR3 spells CASSQGAGRMNTEAFF. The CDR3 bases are TGCGCCAGCAGCCAGGGGGCGGGGCGCATGAACACTGAAGCTTTCTTT.

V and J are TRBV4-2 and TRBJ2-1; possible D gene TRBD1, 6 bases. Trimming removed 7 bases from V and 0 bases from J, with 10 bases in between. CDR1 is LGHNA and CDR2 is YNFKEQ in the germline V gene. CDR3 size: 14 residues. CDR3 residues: CASTPDSSYNEQFF. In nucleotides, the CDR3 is TGTGCCAGCACTCCGGACAGCTCCTACAATGAGCAGTTCTTC.